This TCR beta chain was captured by sequencing in a study of tumor-infiltrating lymphocytes in primary liver carcinoma. Production of TCR beta cDNA used around 0.45 ug total RNA together with a constant-region primer. Libraries for TCR beta were built through three nested multiplex PCR rounds, which together made up a slightly modified ARM-PCR procedure. Primers for the first two PCR rounds were TRBV1-TRBV30 forward primers and a C-beta reverse primer (about 10 cycles per round). Via MiXCR, TCRdb re-called the multiplex PCR reads, giving one row per CDR3 protein. The sample lists some 200,000 distinct CDR3 sequences; roughly two thirds were seen once. Between the trimmed V and J ends, which lost 7 bases and 3 bases, there was a span of 9 bases. This CDR3 has 12 amino acids. Germline CDR1 MDHEN, CDR2 SYDVKM. Blood RNA came from unsorted whole blood; germline DNA was also extracted. Roughly 3.7 milliliters of peripheral blood were gathered ahead of the operation.

This TCR came from an older woman with primary liver carcinoma and hepatitis B virus infection. Sequenced input: peripheral blood. The genes are TRBV28 and TRBJ1-2, with no clear D. The CDR3 region has the DNA TGTGCCAGCACGAGTTTCCACTATGGCTACACCTTC. This encodes CASTSFHYGYTF.